One sample yielded the 25 T cell receptor beta chains listed below, sequenced in a study of blood T cell repertoires in COVID-19. This table comes from immunoSEQ multiplex PCR, and its TCRdb copy is limited to in-frame clones, with some not included. The data show about 360,000 clones, with approximately 86% seen just once and roughly 6.6% held by the top ten. Sequencing was carried out using peripheral blood. Receptors originate from a woman aged 60 to 75 with COVID-19, enrolled during active disease.

The sample holds one count of this clone. The chain carries TRBV5-5 and TRBJ2-7; TRBD1 is a possible D gene (6 bases). The ends were cut back, 2 bases at V and 5 bases at J, with 14 bases in the middle. The CDR3 totals 14 residues. Germline values: CDR1 SGHKS, CDR2 YYEKEE (reference sequence). CDR3 amino acids: CASSLPGQSHEQYF. The CDR3 DNA reads as TGTGCCAGCAGCTTACCCGGACAGAGCCACGAGCAGTACTTC.

This chain joins TRBV9 and TRBJ2-4; 10 positions match TRBD1. From germline, CDR1 is SGDLS and CDR2 YYNGEE. The CDR3 covers 14 residues. After removal of 3 bases from V and 5 bases from J, the junction contained 2 bases not matched to a gene. CDR3 nucleotide sequence: TGTGCCAGCAGCGCCGGGACAGGGGAAAACATTCAGTACTTC. Translating gives CASSAGTGENIQYF.

V gene TRBV7-2 combines with J gene TRBJ1-2; 7 nucleotides line up with TRBD1. The ends lost 5 bases at V and 4 bases at J; junction bases unmatched: 7. Germline CDR1 reads SGHTA; CDR2 reads FQGNSA. CDR3 length equals 14 residues. CDR3 protein: CASSIGGDSYGYTF. The DNA for the CDR3 is TGTGCCAGCAGCATAGGGGGCGACAGCTATGGCTACACCTTC.

The chain employs TRBV19 and TRBJ1-2; D may be TRBD1 (5 bases). Germline V gene lookup returns CDR1 LNHDA and CDR2 SQIVND (reference sequence). The CDR3 is 14 residues long. Between the trimmed V and J ends, which lost 3 bases and 2 bases, there was a span of 10 bases. DNA of the CDR3: TGTGCCAGTAGTATTCGTAACAGGAACTATGGCTACACCTTC. This encodes CASSIRNRNYGYTF.

V is TRBV5-8 and J is TRBJ2-3; TRBD2 matches at 11 bases. V was clipped by 4 bases and J by 7 bases; unmatched bases: 11. The length of the CDR3 is 16 residues. Per the germline V gene, CDR1 is SGHTS and CDR2 is YDEGEE. The CDR3 sequence: CASSQGLAGRFNTQYF. CDR3 coding DNA: TGTGCCAGCAGCCAAGGACTAGCGGGCCGATTCAATACGCAGTATTTT.

The V gene is TRBV4-1, the J gene TRBJ2-3; the match to TRBD2 covers 14 bases. The CDR3 contains 18 residues. The ends lost 4 bases at V and 5 bases at J; junction bases unmatched: 11. From germline, CDR1 is MGHRA and CDR2 YSYEKL. CDR3 in DNA: TGCGCCAGCAGCCGAGGGACTAGCGGGGGCCTACAAGGAGATACGCAGTATTTT. This translates into CASSRGTSGGLQGDTQYF.

The chain links TRBV7-9 to TRBJ2-3; TRBD2 agrees at 10 bases. The CDR3 has 19 residues. Germline V gene lookup returns CDR1 SEHNR and CDR2 FQNEAQ (reference sequence). J lost 4 bases, V lost 2 bases, and 15 bases had no gene match. CDR3 sequence reads: CASSLKRQRGGVLSDTQYF. The CDR3 bases are TGTGCCAGCAGCTTAAAGAGGCAGCGGGGGGGCGTTTTATCAGATACGCAGTATTTT.

The chain combines TRBV7-2 with TRBJ1-1; 10 bases match TRBD1. Germline V gives CDR1 SGHTA, CDR2 FQGNSA. Trimming removed 3 bases from V and 4 bases from J; junction bases left unmatched: 8. The CDR3 totals 16 residues. The CDR3 sequence: CASSLTGGGRGTEAFF. The CDR3 DNA follows: TGTGCCAGCAGCTTGACAGGGGGCGGTCGGGGCACTGAAGCTTTCTTT.

In its sample, this clone was seen once. The rearrangement joins TRBV9 to TRBJ2-1, with 9 bases matching TRBD1. V trimming: 4 bases; J trimming: 3 bases; junction bases outside the gene matches: 17. Looked up from germline, CDR1 is SGDLS and CDR2 is YYNGEE. The CDR3 totals 19 residues. CDR3 sequence reads: CASSLRRGTGTGNYNEQFF. The CDR3 nucleotides read TGTGCCAGCAGCTTACGCAGGGGAACCGGGACAGGGAACTACAATGAGCAGTTCTTC.

This clone occurred once. The rearrangement uses TRBV23-1 and TRBJ2-7; weak D call: TRBD1 (5 bases). TRBV23-1 is an ORF; its function is uncertain. This CDR3 comprises 14 residues. V was cut by 4 bases and J by 3 bases, with 13 bases left in between. The CDR3 loop reads CASSLETASYEQYF. In nucleotides, the CDR3 is TGCGCCAGCAGTCTCGAGACAGCAAGCTACGAGCAGTACTTC.

V gene TRBV28 combines with J gene TRBJ2-2, with 7 bases aligning to TRBD1. The J segment lost 3 bases and the V segment lost 3 bases, leaving 13 bases of the junction unmatched. The CDR3 contains 18 residues. CDR1 and CDR2 from the germline V gene are MDHEN and SYDVKM. This chain's CDR3 is CASSFDLGQALDTGELFF. In nucleotides, the CDR3 is TGTGCCAGCAGTTTTGATTTAGGACAGGCCCTGGACACCGGGGAGCTGTTTTTT.

This sequence joins TRBV6-5 and TRBJ2-5; a possible D gene is TRBD1 (5 bases). The CDR3 sequence is 15 residues long. Trimming removed 2 bases at V and 2 bases at J, with 12 bases between. Per the germline V gene, CDR1 is MNHEY and CDR2 is SVGAGI. CDR3 region: CASSYRGHSQETQYF. Here the CDR3 DNA reads TGTGCCAGCAGTTACAGAGGACACTCTCAAGAGACCCAGTACTTC.

In DNA, the CDR3 is TGTGCCAGCAGCGTGGACGGTAACACTGAAGCTTTCTTT. Its translation: CASSVDGNTEAFF. The V call is TRBV5-4, the J call TRBJ1-1; D is unresolved. The CDR3 has 13 amino acids. Trimming shortened V by 4 bases and J by 2 bases, and 9 bases separated the two germline ends. CDR1 is SGHNT, CDR2 YYREEE, per germline (reference sequence).

This rearrangement joins TRBV3-1 (or the pseudogene TRBV3-2) to TRBJ2-5, with D perhaps matching TRBD2 (5 bases). The CDR3 has 13 amino acids. Looked up from germline, CDR1 is LGHDT and CDR2 is YNNKEL (reference sequence). The V end was cut by 0 bases, the J end by 9 bases, with 11 bases between. CDR3 amino acids: CASSQDRFGAQYF. The CDR3 bases are TGTGCCAGCAGCCAAGATCGTTTCGGGGCCCAGTACTTC.

This clone has only one observation. The chain has TRBV7-3 and TRBJ2-2, with a tentative D call TRBD1 (6 bases). V was cut by 5 bases and J by 5 bases, with 12 bases left in between. Germline assignment: CDR1 SGHTA and CDR2 FQGTGA. The CDR3 is made up of 14 amino acids. In nucleotides, the CDR3 is TGTGCCAGCAGCCCCACGACAGGAACCGGGGAGCTGTTTTTT. Protein sequence: CASSPTTGTGELFF.

CDR3 DNA sequence: TGTGCCACCAACACAAGGCTGGGGCGTAAGGGCAATGAGCAGTTCTTC. Protein product: CATNTRLGRKGNEQFF. The chain employs TRBV15 and TRBJ2-1, with D perhaps TRBD1 (5 bases). Per germline, CDR1 LNHNV and CDR2 YYDKDF (reference sequence). V lost 7 bases to trimming and J lost 6 bases, with 22 bases between them. This CDR3 spans 16 amino acids.

This clone was observed once. This rearrangement joins TRBV6-5 to TRBJ1-1; 9 bases match TRBD1. This CDR3 is 16 amino acids long. CDR1 and CDR2 (germline): MNHEY, SVGAGI. V was clipped by 3 bases and J by 0 bases; unmatched bases: 5. The CDR3 loop is CASSYDRGTMNTEAFF. The CDR3 nucleotides are TGTGCCAGCAGTTATGACAGGGGGACCATGAACACTGAAGCTTTCTTT.

The CDR3 loop is CASSWKGSTEAFF. The CDR3 DNA follows: TGTGCCAGCAGTTGGAAAGGGAGCACTGAAGCTTTCTTT. The genes are TRBV6-5 and TRBJ1-1; no reliable D call. The CDR3 runs to 13 residues. Germline V gene data show CDR1 as MNHEY and CDR2 as SVGAGI. V dropped 4 bases and J dropped 4 bases, with 10 bases sitting between them.

The chain uses TRBV27 and TRBJ1-2; possibly TRBD1 for D (5 bases). The length of the CDR3 is 17 residues. Trimming stripped 6 bases from V and 3 bases from J, with 23 bases between. In germline, CDR1 is MNHEY, CDR2 SMNVEV (reference sequence). CDR3 amino acids: CASRTQDTGREDYGYTF. As DNA, the CDR3 is TGTGCCAGCAGAACTCAGGACACCGGAAGAGAGGACTATGGCTACACCTTC.

This chain links TRBV19 with TRBJ1-1; D is perhaps TRBD1 (6 bases). V lost 8 bases and J lost 0, with 10 bases in between. Germline CDR1 LNHDA, CDR2 SQIVND (reference sequence). CDR3 length: 13 amino acids. CDR3 bases: TGTGCCAGTCAAACAGGGTTGAACACTGAAGCTTTCTTT. This gives the protein CASQTGLNTEAFF.

This chain connects TRBV5-4 to TRBJ2-3; a possible D gene is TRBD2 (6 bases). The CDR3 covers 15 residues. Per the germline V gene, CDR1 is SGHNT and CDR2 is YYREEE (reference sequence). The germline V and J ends were trimmed by 0 bases and 2 bases, with 10 bases remaining between them. The CDR3 sequence: CASSLGSGPTDTQYF. The CDR3 DNA reads as TGTGCCAGCAGCTTGGGTAGCGGTCCCACAGATACGCAGTATTTT.

Of note for this clone: A much larger clone differs from this one at a single base, so this may be a read error. This specimen includes other DNA sequences encoding the same CDR3. The V call is TRBV9, the J call TRBJ1-1; 7 bases match TRBD1. This CDR3 contains 13 residues. Losses at the gene ends were 2 bases for V and 3 bases for J; bases not matched to a gene: 1. Looked up from germline, CDR1 is SGDLS and CDR2 is YYNGEE. As DNA, the CDR3 is TGTGCCAGCAGCGTCCAGGGGGACACTGAAGCTTTCTTT. Protein: CASSVQGDTEAFF.

The rearrangement links TRBV5-6 to TRBJ2-4; TRBD1 matches at 8 bases. CDR3 length: 14 residues. CDR1 is SGHDT and CDR2 is YYEEEE in the germline V gene. V lost 4 bases and J lost 7; bases outside the gene matches: 7. The CDR3, as DNA: TGTGCCAGCAGCAGCCAGGGGGCCCGGAACATTCAGTACTTC. Protein product: CASSSQGARNIQYF.

This sequence joins TRBV7-8 and TRBJ2-3, with 9 nucleotides matching TRBD2. This CDR3 contains 16 residues. CDR1 and CDR2 (germline): SGHVS, FQNEAQ. Trimming took 1 base from V and 4 from J; bases not matched to a gene: 6. The CDR3 nucleotides are TGTGCCAGCAGCTTAGGAGGCGGGGGGGCCGCAGATACGCAGTATTTT. It encodes CASSLGGGGAADTQYF.

CDR3 loop: CASSQSLLRDYVTEAFF. The CDR3 DNA is TGTGCCAGCAGCCAATCTCTGCTCCGGGATTATGTCACTGAAGCTTTCTTT. This chain links TRBV3-1 (or the pseudogene TRBV3-2) with TRBJ1-1; D remains ambiguous. V was clipped by 2 bases and J by 4 bases, with 20 bases between them. This CDR3 spans 17 amino acids. CDR1 is LGHDT, CDR2 YNNKEL, per germline (reference sequence).